Listed here is a single TCR beta chain. Its cognate antigen has yet to be identified. No base-level quality is on record; no much larger clone is a single base apart. This sample was taken from a study of early T cells in non-severe SARS-CoV-2 infection listed by TCRdb under 2021. About the full investigation: Because TCR sequencing relied on bulk RNA taken from unsorted whole blood, pairing of alpha and beta chains was not possible. Overall results and qualifications from the work: VDJdb matching was skewed toward anti-spike CD8 responses, so virus-specific expansions were likely underestimated and private and CD4 specificities were missed.

Libraries came from 5' RACE. The sequencer listed for this sample is NextSeq 500. Unique molecular identifiers were attached to individual cDNA molecules in the TCR library protocol so that sequencing error and PCR bias could be corrected. Both TCR alpha and beta chains were sequenced, and tight co-correlation was observed between alpha and beta sequence abundances in each sample. For the original study's pipeline: Decombinator V4 was used to perform V gene, J gene and CDR3 annotation of TCR sequences. TCRs were defined as expanded if a significant change between any two time points was detected under a Poisson model with p below 0.0001. TCR abundances were normalised to the total number of TCRs sequenced in each sample and reported as counts per million. TRAV1-2 paired with TRAJ12, TRAJ20 or TRAJ33 defined MAIT TCRs, while TRAV10 paired with TRAJ18 defined iNKT TCRs. A search of VDJdb, accessed on 1 November 2021, was run for TCRs annotated to CMV, EBV and SARS-CoV-2, with TCRs annotated for multiple antigens excluded. The public reads were run again by TCRdb, first through fastp at Q25 and then through MiXCR, and only productive beta chains were kept. CDR3 protein sequences are deduplicated, and each keeps its most common genes and DNA. These V and J calls are TCRdb output, not the study's own analysis. This sample has tens of thousands of distinct CDR3 sequences in its table, and approximately 12% of those were observed once. Of the sample, 4.4% falls within the top ten clones.

A case-control design nested within a healthcare worker cohort in London, UK, was used, with weekly nasopharyngeal swab PCR tests and blood sampling performed. Healthcare workers were enrolled in the week of the UK lockdown, from 23 to 31 March 2020, and were followed every week for up to roughly 15 weeks. Cut back by 5 bases and 9 bases, the V and J ends lie 17 bases apart. Via the germline V gene (reference sequence), CDR1 is SEHNR and CDR2 FQNEAQ. CDR3 length: 13 amino acids, cysteine to phenylalanine. The kept DNA is CDR3 alone, 39 bases in frame from the first base. The chain uses TRBV7-9 and TRBJ2-7; the D region is possibly TRBD1 or TRBD2, each matching across 6 bases. The starting material was whole blood, obtained at baseline. The source is an adult who was a healthcare worker with PCR-confirmed SARS-CoV-2 infection or an uninfected control (not recorded which). Read as DNA, the sequence is TGTGCCAGCAGCCCGGAGGGGGGAGCTGGGCAGTACTTC. It translates to CASSPEGGAGQYF.